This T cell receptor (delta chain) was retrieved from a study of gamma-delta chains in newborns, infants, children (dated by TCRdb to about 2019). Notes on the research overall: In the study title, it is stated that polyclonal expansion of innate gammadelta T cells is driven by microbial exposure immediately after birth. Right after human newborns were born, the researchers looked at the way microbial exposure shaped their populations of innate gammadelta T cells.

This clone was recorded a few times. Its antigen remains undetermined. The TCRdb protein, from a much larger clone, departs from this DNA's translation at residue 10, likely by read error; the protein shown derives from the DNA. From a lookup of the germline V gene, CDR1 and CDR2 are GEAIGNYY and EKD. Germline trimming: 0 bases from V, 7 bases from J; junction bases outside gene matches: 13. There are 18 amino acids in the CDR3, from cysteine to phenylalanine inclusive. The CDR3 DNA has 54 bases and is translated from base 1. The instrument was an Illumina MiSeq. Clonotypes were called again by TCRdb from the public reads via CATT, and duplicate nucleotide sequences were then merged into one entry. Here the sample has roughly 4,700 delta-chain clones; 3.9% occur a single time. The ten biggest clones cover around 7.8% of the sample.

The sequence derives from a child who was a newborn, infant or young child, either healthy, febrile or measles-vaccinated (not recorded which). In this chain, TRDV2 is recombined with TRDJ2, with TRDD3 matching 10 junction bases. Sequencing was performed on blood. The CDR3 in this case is CACDTLTGGCRPLAQLFF. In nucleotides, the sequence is TGTGCCTGTGACACCCTTACTGGGGGATGCCGCCCTCTAGCACAACTCTTCTTT.